Listed below are T cell receptor beta chains from one sample, sequenced in a study of blood T cell repertoires in COVID-19. Profiled with immunoSEQ multiplex PCR; TCRdb holds only in-frame clones, not every one. This table has about 260,000 clones, around 92% appearing once. The sequenced material came from peripheral blood. The receptors shown here come from a person aged 18 to 35 with COVID-19, enrolled during active disease. Both conserved end residues are part of each CDR3. A D gene is named only where the DNA matches it firmly. Clone size is given for some rows only: seen once, a few or many times, or a class if the clone is expanded.

J gene,D gene,V gene,clone size,CDR3 DNA,CDR3 protein
TRBJ1-2,TRBD1,TRBV5-1,.,TGCGCCAGCAGCCGTACAGGGGGCGACGGCTACACCTTC,CASSRTGGDGYTF
TRBJ2-3,TRBD2,TRBV24-1,.,TGTGCCAGGCTAGCGGTAACACGAGATACGCAGTATTTT,CARLAVTRDTQYF
TRBJ2-1,TRBD2,TRBV7-9,.,TGTGCCAGCAGCTTAACCCCGGCCCTTTCCGGGACTAGCAGCGAGAGTTTCTTC,CASSLTPALSGTSSESFF
TRBJ2-7,TRBD2,TRBV25-1,.,TGTGCCAGCGCGGGGGACGGGTCCTACGAGCAGTACTTC,CASAGDGSYEQYF
TRBJ2-3,TRBD2,TRBV5-5,.,TGTGCCAGCAGCTTGGTCGCGGGAGGAACAGATACGCAGTATTTT,CASSLVAGGTDTQYF
TRBJ2-5,TRBD1,TRBV6-5,.,TGTGCCAGCAGAACAGGGGGCTCGGTACAAGAGACCCAGTACTTC,CASRTGGSVQETQYF
TRBJ2-7,.,TRBV27,.,TGTGCCAGCACCCCCGTCGGAGTCGCGGGTATATACGAGCAGTACTTC,CASTPVGVAGIYEQYF
TRBJ2-3,.,TRBV24-1,.,TGTGCCACCAGTGATTTGCTCGGAGCAACCACAGATACGCAGTATTTT,CATSDLLGATTDTQYF
TRBJ2-7,.,TRBV25-1,.,TGTGCCAGCGGTCGTGCGGGCACCTACGAGCAGTACTTC,CASGRAGTYEQYF
TRBJ1-4,.,TRBV7-9,.,TGTGCCAGCAGCCGCGGGACTAATGAAAAACTGTTTTTT,CASSRGTNEKLFF
TRBJ2-2,.,TRBV7-9,.,TGTGCCAGCAGCTTAGATGCGTTCGGGGAGCTGTTTTTT,CASSLDAFGELFF
TRBJ2-1,TRBD2,TRBV2,.,TGTGCCAGCAGTGAAACCGGGACTAGCGGAGACAATGAGCAGTTCTTC,CASSETGTSGDNEQFF
TRBJ1-1,.,TRBV14,.,TGTGCCAGCAGCCGAGGGATTTTCACTGAAGCTTTCTTT,CASSRGIFTEAFF
TRBJ2-7,TRBD2,TRBV5-1,.,TGCGCCAGCAGCTCAGGACTAGCGGGAGGGGGCTCCTACGAGCAGTACTTC,CASSSGLAGGGSYEQYF
TRBJ1-2,.,TRBV12-3/TRBV12-4,.,TGTGCCAGCAGTTCGGGGTCCTATGGCTACACCTTC,CASSSGSYGYTF
TRBJ2-3,TRBD1,TRBV2,.,TGTGCCAGCGGGACAGGGTCTTTTACAGATACGCAGTATTTT,CASGTGSFTDTQYF
TRBJ2-3,TRBD1,TRBV28,once,TGTGCCAGCAGTTTGGGACAGGGGCCAGATACGCAGTATTTT,CASSLGQGPDTQYF
TRBJ2-1,.,TRBV15,.,TGTGCCACCAGCAGACCCTGGGAGGTCTCTTACAATGAGCAGTTCTTC,CATSRPWEVSYNEQFF
TRBJ2-2,TRBD2,TRBV6-1,.,TGTGCCAGCAGTGAACTAGCGGGAGGGGGCGGGGAGCTGTTTTTT,CASSELAGGGGELFF
TRBJ2-2,TRBD1,TRBV23-1,.,TGCGCCAGCAGTCGACTACCGACAGGGGGCGAACACCGGGGAGCTGTTTTT,CASSRLPTGGEHRGAVF
TRBJ1-6,TRBD1,TRBV14,.,TGTGCCAGCAGCAAGGCGACAGGGCCGGAATCACCCCTCCACTTT,CASSKATGPESPLHF
TRBJ1-1,.,TRBV7-6,.,TGTGCCAGCAGCTCACAGGGGAACACTGAAGCTTTCTTT,CASSSQGNTEAFF
TRBJ2-1,TRBD2,TRBV19,.,TGTGCCAGTAGTCCCCCCGGACCTCTAGCGGGAGGGCCCGGGGGACGGAATGAGCAGTTCTTC,CASSPPGPLAGGPGGRNEQFF
TRBJ1-1,.,TRBV29-1,once,TGCAGCGCCTTCGACAGGACGAACACTGAAGCTTTCTTT,CSAFDRTNTEAFF
TRBJ1-1,.,TRBV30,.,TGTGCCTGGACCCCCACAGGGAACACTGAAGCTTTCTTT,CAWTPTGNTEAFF
TRBJ1-1,.,TRBV14,once,TGTGCCAGCAGCCAAGAGGCTGTGAACACTGAAGCTTTCTTT,CASSQEAVNTEAFF
TRBJ2-5,.,TRBV18,.,TGTGCCAGCTCACGGAGCGAGAAAGAGACCCAGTACTTC,CASSRSEKETQYF
TRBJ1-2,TRBD1,TRBV19,.,TGTGCCAGTAGCTTGATCTACAGGGGCGGCTATGGCTACACCTTC,CASSLIYRGGYGYTF
TRBJ2-1,TRBD2,TRBV2,.,TGTGCCAGCAGTGAATTGGGACTAGCGGGTGGGAAACTCTACAATGAGCAGTTCTTC,CASSELGLAGGKLYNEQFF
TRBJ2-3,TRBD1,TRBV28,.,TGTGCCAGCAGTTTTTGGGGGGACAGGGAAGCGAATACGCAGTATTTT,CASSFWGDREANTQYF
TRBJ2-1,.,TRBV28,.,TGTGCCAGCAGTTCGGCCATACTTTCGGGACAAAATTACAATGAGCAGTTCTTC,CASSSAILSGQNYNEQFF
TRBJ2-4,TRBD2,TRBV5-1,once,TGCGCCAGCAGCTTGGCGGGAGGTAGCATTCAGTACTTC,CASSLAGGSIQYF
TRBJ2-2,.,TRBV7-2,.,TGTGCCAGCAGCTTATCGGGACACACGAACACCGGGGAGCTGTTTTTT,CASSLSGHTNTGELFF
TRBJ1-4,.,TRBV7-9,.,TGTGCCAGCAGCTTTCAGGGTAGTAATGAAAAACTGTTTTTT,CASSFQGSNEKLFF
TRBJ1-2,TRBD1,TRBV10-3,.,TGTGCCATCAGCCCGACAGGGACCAGCTATGGCTACACCTTC,CAISPTGTSYGYTF
TRBJ2-5,TRBD2,TRBV4-1,.,TGCGCCAGCAGCCAAAAAGATTGGGGGGGGGAACGTAGGTACTTC,CASSQKDWGGERRYF
TRBJ2-5,TRBD2,TRBV30,.,TGTGCCTGGAGACGTCGGGGGAGACTAGCGGGTTCGGGGTGGGAGACCCAGTACTTC,CAWRRRGRLAGSGWETQYF
TRBJ1-3,.,TRBV28,once,TGTGCCAGCAGTCCCCGCGGGGGGAACTTTGGAAACACCATATATTTT,CASSPRGGNFGNTIYF
TRBJ2-1,TRBD2,TRBV3-1/TRBV3-2,.,TGTGCCAGCAGGTCTAGCGGGAGCGTGGCCTACAATGAGCAGTTCTTC,CASRSSGSVAYNEQFF
TRBJ2-5,TRBD1,TRBV6-2/TRBV6-3,.,TGTGCCAGCAGCCCTAGGACAGGGGGTCAAGAGACCCAGTACTTC,CASSPRTGGQETQYF
TRBJ1-3,.,TRBV7-9,.,TGTGCCAGCACCGATCCACAGAGCTCTGGAAACACCATATATTTT,CASTDPQSSGNTIYF
TRBJ1-4,.,TRBV2,.,TGTGCCACCGCCTTATCAGTTGCAACTAATGAAAAACTGTTTTTT,CATALSVATNEKLFF
TRBJ2-2,TRBD2,TRBV6-2/TRBV6-3,.,TGTGCCAGCAGTTACGTTGCGGGAGGGCCAATCGGGGAGCTGTTTTTT,CASSYVAGGPIGELFF
TRBJ1-3,.,TRBV27,.,TGTGCCAGCAGTTTCGGGGTCTCTGGAAACACCATATATTTT,CASSFGVSGNTIYF
TRBJ1-1,.,TRBV28,.,TGTGCCAGCAGAGGACAGAACACTGAAGCTTTCTTT,CASRGQNTEAFF
TRBJ2-5,.,TRBV29-1,.,TGCAGCGTTGAGGACAACTCAGAGACCCAGTACTTC,CSVEDNSETQYF
TRBJ2-3,TRBD2,TRBV7-2,.,TGTGCCAGCAGCTTATCTAGCGGGTATACTGATACGCAGTATTTT,CASSLSSGYTDTQYF
TRBJ2-2,.,TRBV19,.,TGTGCCAGTAGTACCCTGAACACCGGGGAGCTGTTTTTT,CASSTLNTGELFF